This is a list of T cell receptor beta chains from one sample in a study of T cells of healthy individuals. Each CDR3 protein gets one entry after TCRdb re-called the 5' RACE reads with MiXCR. The profile shows 85,000 to 100,000 distinct CDR3 sequences, roughly a sixth of them singletons. The receptors stem from a human donor in good health. The CDR3 runs from the conserved cysteine through the conserved F or W. The D gene is left open where the match is weak. Clone size is not always given. Where it is, it says once, few, many or a class for expanded clones.

clone size,J gene,D gene,V gene,CDR3 DNA,CDR3 protein
many,TRBJ1-1,TRBD1,TRBV6-2/TRBV6-3,TGTGCCAGCAGTCCGATGCGGGGACAGGGGTGGACTGAAGCTTTCTTT,CASSPMRGQGWTEAFF
.,TRBJ2-3,TRBD2,TRBV7-9,TGTGCCAGCAGCCTCCCTAGCGGGGGGGGCAAAGACACAGATACGCAGTATTTT,CASSLPSGGGKDTDTQYF
few,TRBJ1-3,.,TRBV7-2,TGTGCCAGCGCCGAGGAGACTCACTCTGGAAACACCATATATTTT,CASAEETHSGNTIYF
.,TRBJ2-7,.,TRBV28,TGTGCCAGCAGTTTGGACTATTTTAGCTCCTACGAGCAGTACTTC,CASSLDYFSSYEQYF
few,TRBJ1-4,.,TRBV7-2,TGTGCCAGCAGCCGAGAGGGATTGACTAATGAAAAACTGTTTTTT,CASSREGLTNEKLFF
.,TRBJ2-3,.,TRBV20-1,TGCAGTGCTAGAGATATGCCCTGGGGAGATACGCAGTATTTT,CSARDMPWGDTQYF
.,TRBJ1-5,TRBD1,TRBV15,TGTGCCACCAGCAGGAACAGGGGAGCGAGGGGCAATCAGCCCCAGCATTTT,CATSRNRGARGNQPQHF
.,TRBJ1-6,.,TRBV20-1,TGCAGTGCACCCGGGACAAGGGGCTATAATTCACCCCTCCACTTT,CSAPGTRGYNSPLHF
many,TRBJ2-7,TRBD2,TRBV29-1,TGCAGCATGTCGACTAGCGGGAGCTCCTACGAGCAGTACTTC,CSMSTSGSSYEQYF
.,TRBJ2-7,.,TRBV28,TGTGCCAGCAGTTTCCCCTATAGTAGCCACCTTAACGAGCAGTACTTC,CASSFPYSSHLNEQYF
many,TRBJ1-1,.,TRBV27,TGTGCCAGCATCAAGAACACTGAAGCTTTCTTT,CASIKNTEAFF
.,TRBJ2-7,TRBD2,TRBV7-9,TGTGCCAGCAGCTTAGCGGGGAGGGTCGAGCAGTACTTC,CASSLAGRVEQYF
.,TRBJ2-6,TRBD2,TRBV20-1,TGCAGTGCTAGAGGCATACTAGCGGAAGGCTCTGGGGCCAACGTCCTGACTTTC,CSARGILAEGSGANVLTF
many,TRBJ2-2,.,TRBV27,TGTGCCAGCAGTTTAAGGGGCACCGGGGAGCTGTTTTTT,CASSLRGTGELFF
.,TRBJ1-4,.,TRBV12-3/TRBV12-4,TGTGCCAGCAGTTTGGCCTGGAATGAAAAACTGTTTTTT,CASSLAWNEKLFF
.,TRBJ2-6,.,TRBV10-3,TGTGCCATCACGGAGGGGGCCCCTTTCTCTGGGGCCAACGTCCTGACTTTC,CAITEGAPFSGANVLTF
.,TRBJ2-2,.,TRBV3-1,TGTGCCAGCGGGTGTGCCGGGGAGCTGTTTTTT,CASGCAGELFF
few,TRBJ2-5,.,TRBV11-2,TGTGCCAGCAGCTCCCCGGGAGACGGTTGGGAGACCCAGTACTTC,CASSSPGDGWETQYF
.,TRBJ1-1,TRBD1,TRBV20-1,TGCAGTGCGGAAAGGGGGACAGACGTGAACACTGAAGCTTTCTTT,CSAERGTDVNTEAFF
few,TRBJ2-2,TRBD1,TRBV4-3,TGCGCCAGCAGCCACGGGACAGGGGACACCGGGGAGCTGTTTTTT,CASSHGTGDTGELFF
many,TRBJ1-2,.,TRBV9,TGTGCCAGCAGCGTAGATCAGGGTGGGTATGGCTACACCTTC,CASSVDQGGYGYTF
many,TRBJ2-3,TRBD2,TRBV20-1,TGCAGTGCTCCCCGACTAGCGGGAGGAGTAGGGACGCAGTATTTT,CSAPRLAGGVGTQYF
once,TRBJ2-7,TRBD1,TRBV14,TGTGCCAGCAGCCAAACTCGGGGGACAGGGATCTACGAGCAGTACTTC,CASSQTRGTGIYEQYF
many,TRBJ2-5,TRBD1,TRBV4-3,TGCGCCAGCAGCCTCCTGAGGACAGGGTCAGAGACCCAGTACTTC,CASSLLRTGSETQYF
many,TRBJ2-6,TRBD1,TRBV5-1,TGCGCCAGCCATGACAGGGGGGCTGGGGCCAACGTCCTGACTTTC,CASHDRGAGANVLTF
few,TRBJ2-7,TRBD1,TRBV7-9,TGTGCCAGCAGCCACACCGACAGGGGCGAGCAGTACTTC,CASSHTDRGEQYF
.,TRBJ2-1,.,TRBV5-6,TGTGCCAGCAGCTTGCTGCGGGGGCCCTCCTACAATGAGCAGTTCTTC,CASSLLRGPSYNEQFF
.,TRBJ2-7,.,TRBV6-2/TRBV6-3,TGTGCCAGCAGGGTGAACTCCTACGAGCAGTACTTC,CASRVNSYEQYF
few,TRBJ2-1,.,TRBV11-1,TGTGCCACGGCCAGGGACCGCAGCTCCTACAATGAGCAGTTCTTC,CATARDRSSYNEQFF
.,TRBJ1-4,.,TRBV4-1,TGCGCCAGCAGCCAACCGTCAGGGGATAATGAAAAACTGTTTTTT,CASSQPSGDNEKLFF
.,TRBJ2-1,.,TRBV2,TGTGCCAGCAGCTACCACAATGAGCAGTTCTTC,CASSYHNEQFF
.,TRBJ2-1,TRBD2,TRBV29-1,TGCAGCGCCCTGACTAGCTTGAGGTGGAATGAGCAGTTCTTC,CSALTSLRWNEQFF
few,TRBJ2-5,TRBD2,TRBV29-1,TGCAGCGTTGACGGGTCTAGCGGGCAAGAGACCCAGTACTTC,CSVDGSSGQETQYF
many,TRBJ2-7,TRBD1,TRBV29-1,TGCAGCGTTGAGGCCCAGGGGGCCAACGAGCAGTACTTC,CSVEAQGANEQYF
many,TRBJ1-1,.,TRBV7-6,TGTGCCAGCAGCTTATTAAAGGGAGTCATGAACACTGAAGCTTTCTTT,CASSLLKGVMNTEAFF
many,TRBJ2-1,TRBD2,TRBV19,TGTGCCAGTAGATCCGGGTTGGGACTAGCGGGAGTAGACAATGAGCAGTTCTTC,CASRSGLGLAGVDNEQFF
few,TRBJ1-1,.,TRBV6-2/TRBV6-3,TGTGCCAGCAGGGGGGTAACCACTGAAGCTTTCTTT,CASRGVTTEAFF
.,TRBJ1-1,TRBD1,TRBV20-1,TGCAGTGTTACGACAGGGTTAATAATGAACACTGAAGCTTTCTTT,CSVTTGLIMNTEAFF
many,TRBJ2-3,TRBD2,TRBV20-1,TGCAGTGCTACGTCTCTAGCGGGAGGGACAGATACGCAGTATTTT,CSATSLAGGTDTQYF
.,TRBJ1-5,.,TRBV19,TGTGCCAGTAGGGGGGTACGGAATAATGGCAATCAGCCCCAGCATTTT,CASRGVRNNGNQPQHF
.,TRBJ2-1,.,TRBV7-9,TGTGCCAGCATCTCAAATCTGGTCTGGCATGAGCAGTTCTTC,CASISNLVWHEQFF
few,TRBJ1-1,TRBD1,TRBV18,TGTGCCAGCTCACCAACCAGGGGGCAAACCACTGAAGCTTTCTTT,CASSPTRGQTTEAFF
many,TRBJ1-1,TRBD1,TRBV12-3/TRBV12-4,TGTGCCAGCAGTTTCAGGACAGGAAGGGGTAACACTGAAGCTTTCTTT,CASSFRTGRGNTEAFF
few,TRBJ2-5,.,TRBV10-2,TGCGCCAGCACCGACTGGGCTAAAGAGACCCAGTACTTC,CASTDWAKETQYF
many,TRBJ2-1,TRBD1,TRBV5-6,TGTGCCAGCAGCTTGGCCACGGTGCGGGACAGGGACCCAATGAGGCAGTTCTTC,CASSLATVRDRDPMRQFF
many,TRBJ2-6,.,TRBV20-1,TGCAGTGCTAGGAGGCGGGCAACTGGGGCCAACGTCCTGACTTTC,CSARRRATGANVLTF
few,TRBJ2-7,.,TRBV6-5,TGTGCCAGCAGTTACTCGCCCGGGGGCGGATACGAGCAGTACTTC,CASSYSPGGGYEQYF
.,TRBJ2-1,.,TRBV29-1,TGCAGCTATGTTTTCTCCAATGAGCAGTTCTTC,CSYVFSNEQFF
.,TRBJ2-6,.,TRBV20-1,TGCAGTGCTAGAGACGCATCTGGGGCCAACGTCCTGACTTTC,CSARDASGANVLTF
few,TRBJ2-3,.,TRBV7-9,TGTGCCAGCAGCTTAGCGGACACAGATACGCAGTATTTT,CASSLADTDTQYF
many,TRBJ2-1,.,TRBV7-9,TGTGCCAGCAGCTTAGAGAACTACAATGAGCAGTTCTTC,CASSLENYNEQFF
many,TRBJ2-5,.,TRBV5-1,TGCGCCAGCAGCTTGAAGGCGGCACAAGAGACCCAGTACTTC,CASSLKAAQETQYF
.,TRBJ1-1,.,TRBV25-1,TGTGCCAGCAGTGAATCGGTTTCTGAAGCTTTCTTT,CASSESVSEAFF
.,TRBJ2-1,.,TRBV20-1,TGCAGTGCCGCGGGCTCGATCCGGTCCTACAATGAGCAGTTCTTC,CSAAGSIRSYNEQFF
.,TRBJ1-5,TRBD1,TRBV2,TGTGCCAGCAGAGCAGGACAGGGTACCCATCAGCCCCAGCATTTT,CASRAGQGTHQPQHF
many,TRBJ2-2,.,TRBV6-6,TGTGCCAGCAGTTCACACGGGCAGGCTAACACCGGGGAGCTGTTTTTT,CASSSHGQANTGELFF
many,TRBJ2-7,.,TRBV18,TGTGCCAGCTCCATCGGAATGCCCTCTTCCTACGAGCAGTACTTC,CASSIGMPSSYEQYF
many,TRBJ1-2,.,TRBV7-9,TGTGCCAGCAGCTTCGGGGATAACTATGGCTACACCTTC,CASSFGDNYGYTF
few,TRBJ1-4,TRBD1,TRBV5-1,TGCGCAGAGGGGGACAGGGGTGATGAAAAACTGTTTTTT,CAEGDRGDEKLFF